The 8 T cell receptor beta chains listed next were all sequenced from one sample in a study of blood T cell repertoires in COVID-19. TCRdb's table, derived via immunoSEQ multiplex PCR, lists solely in-frame clones and lacks some. The top ten hold about 2% of the sample, which has roughly 250,000 clones, approximately 82% seen once. Sample: peripheral blood. Source of these receptors: a woman of 80 years or more with acute or convalescent COVID-19.

V and J are TRBV10-3 and TRBJ2-7, with D maybe TRBD2 (5 bases). V was cut by 3 bases and J by 5 bases, with 8 bases left in between. Per the germline V gene, CDR1 is ENHRY and CDR2 is SYGVKD. CDR3 size: 12 residues. The CDR3 DNA is TGTGCCATCAGTGAACTAGGAAACGAGCAGTACTTC. This gives the protein CAISELGNEQYF.

V and J are TRBV7-8 and TRBJ2-3, with 7 bases that match TRBD2. The CDR3 extends over 15 amino acids. Germline V gene lookup returns CDR1 SGHVS and CDR2 FQNEAQ. V lost 3 bases and J lost 6; bases outside the gene matches: 9. CDR3 residues: CASSLGTSEGDTQYF. CDR3 in DNA: TGTGCCAGCAGCTTGGGAACTAGCGAGGGGGATACGCAGTATTTT.

CDR3 sequence reads: CASAGQGAYGYTF. DNA of the CDR3: TGTGCCAGCGCTGGACAGGGGGCTTATGGCTACACCTTC. The chain employs TRBV2 and TRBJ1-2; TRBD1 aligns across 11 bases. Trimming took 8 bases from V and 5 from J; bases not matched to a gene: 4. The germline V gene encodes CDR1 SNHLY and CDR2 FYNNEI. The CDR3 has 13 residues.

This chain joins TRBV5-8 and TRBJ1-1, with D possibly TRBD1 on 6 matching bases. CDR3 length: 15 residues. Germline V CDR1 and CDR2: SGHTS, YDEGEE. Trimming took off 1 base at V and 1 base at J, with 11 bases between the two ends. CDR3 sequence reads: CASSLRGAPNTEAFF. The CDR3 DNA is TGTGCCAGCAGCTTGCGGGGGGCCCCGAACACTGAAGCTTTCTTT.

The chain couples TRBV4-3 to TRBJ2-7; 11 bases match TRBD2. The length of the CDR3 is 15 residues. Germline lookup yields CDR1 LGHNA and CDR2 YSLEER. Germline trimming cut 3 bases from V and 4 bases from J; bases unmatched to any gene: 5. The CDR3 spells CASSQSLAGVYEQYF. As DNA, the CDR3 is TGCGCCAGCAGCCAGTCACTAGCGGGAGTATACGAGCAGTACTTC.

This clone was seen only once. V gene TRBV5-1 combines with J gene TRBJ1-1; D uncertain. The germline V and J ends were trimmed by 4 bases and 1 base, with 8 bases remaining between them. Germline values: CDR1 SGHRS, CDR2 YFSETQ. The CDR3 contains 13 residues. The DNA of the CDR3 is TGCGCCAGCAGCCCAGTACGGAACACTGAAGCTTTCTTT. Residues: CASSPVRNTEAFF.

The genes are TRBV29-1 and TRBJ1-5, with 8 bases matching TRBD1. The germline V gene encodes CDR1 SQVTM and CDR2 ANQGSEA. After removal of 5 bases from V and 4 bases from J, the junction contained 4 bases not matched to a gene. CDR3 length: 13 residues. The CDR3 nucleotides are TGCAGCGTTACCGGGACAGGAAATCAGCCCCAGCATTTT. This encodes CSVTGTGNQPQHF.

The sample holds one count of this clone. This rearrangement joins TRBV5-1 to TRBJ2-5; no firm D call. Germline V lookup: CDR1 SGHRS, CDR2 YFSETQ. Trimming removed 0 bases at V and 7 bases at J, with 13 bases between. The CDR3 contains 14 residues. The CDR3 nucleotides are TGCGCCAGCAGCTTGGAGTTAGTCCCTGGGACCCAGTACTTC. Amino acid sequence: CASSLELVPGTQYF.